The clone carrying this TCR beta chain was recorded many times. The antigen is not known. The sample belongs to a study of blood T cells in healthy people across ages. Trimming pared 5 bases from V and 2 bases from J, leaving 12 bases between. This CDR3 comprises 14 residues. CDR1 LNHDA and CDR2 SQIVND come from the germline V gene (reference sequence). The second PCR ran roughly 7 to 12 cycles with a sample-barcoded 5' primer and J-beta primers. MiXCR, run by TCRdb on the 5' RACE reads, gives a single entry per CDR3 protein. The table has some 900,000 distinct CDR3 sequences, more than 25% seen once; the top ten hold 17%. Whole-study results and caveats: The long-lived group displayed more naive CD4+ cells, plus higher diversity, than the aged donors did.

This TCR was recovered from an elderly woman in good health. J is TRBJ2-5 and V is TRBV19, with D perhaps matching TRBD1 or TRBD2 (5 bases each). The sequenced sample consisted of blood. The CDR3 here is CASSYQGAQETQYF. The CDR3 bases are TGTGCCAGTAGTTACCAGGGAGCTCAAGAGACCCAGTACTTC.